The clone carrying this TCR beta chain was observed at least ten times. Its cognate antigen is unknown. RNA transcripts provided the source from which TCR beta CDR3 regions were amplified. TCR CDR3 regions were first amplified by RT-PCR with HTBI primers. TCRdb analysed the multiplex PCR reads with MiXCR anew, one entry per CDR3 protein. The sample lists around 800,000 distinct CDR3 sequences; around 38% were seen once. Germline V CDR1 and CDR2: SNHLY, FYNNEI. The CDR3 is 15 residues long. The germline V and J ends were trimmed by 5 bases and 7 bases, with 15 bases remaining between them. The source of the sample is a study of T cells in Graves' hyperthyroidism and ophthalmopathy. General study points: In validation, the model predicted ophthalmopathy. These predictions came a median roughly 6 months before onset.

Graves' hyperthyroidism was deemed stable absent ophthalmopathy progression within 18 months. The sequencing input was blood. The V gene is TRBV2, the J gene TRBJ1-6; D is ambiguous. This sequence originates from a man younger than 35 with Graves' hyperthyroidism. This chain's CDR3 is CASSPPPRRNSPLHF. CDR3 nucleotides: TGTGCCAGCAGTCCGCCCCCGCGGAGGAATTCACCCCTCCACTTT. The full variable domain, in which reference TRBV2 and TRBJ1-6 provide the parts outside the CDR3, is EPEVTQTPSHQVTQMGQEVILRCVPISNHLYFYWYRQILGQKVEFLVSFYNNEISEKSEIFDDQFSVERPDGSNFTLKIRSTKLEDSAMYFCASSPPPRRNSPLHFGNGTRLTVT.